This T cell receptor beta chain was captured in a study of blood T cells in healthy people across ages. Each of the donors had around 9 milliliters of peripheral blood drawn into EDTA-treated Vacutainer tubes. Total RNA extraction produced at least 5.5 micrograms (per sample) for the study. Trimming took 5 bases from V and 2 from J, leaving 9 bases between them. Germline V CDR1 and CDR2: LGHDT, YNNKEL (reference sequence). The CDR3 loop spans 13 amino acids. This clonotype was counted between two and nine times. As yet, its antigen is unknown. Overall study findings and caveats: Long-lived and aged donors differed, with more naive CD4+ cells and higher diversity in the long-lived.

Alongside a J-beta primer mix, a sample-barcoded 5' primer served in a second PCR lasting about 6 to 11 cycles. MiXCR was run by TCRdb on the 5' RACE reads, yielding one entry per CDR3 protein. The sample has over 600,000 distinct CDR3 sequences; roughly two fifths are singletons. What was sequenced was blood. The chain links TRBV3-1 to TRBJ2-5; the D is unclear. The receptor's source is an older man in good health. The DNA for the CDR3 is TGTGCCAGCAGCAAAGGTAGACAAGAGACCCAGTACTTC. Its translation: CASSKGRQETQYF.